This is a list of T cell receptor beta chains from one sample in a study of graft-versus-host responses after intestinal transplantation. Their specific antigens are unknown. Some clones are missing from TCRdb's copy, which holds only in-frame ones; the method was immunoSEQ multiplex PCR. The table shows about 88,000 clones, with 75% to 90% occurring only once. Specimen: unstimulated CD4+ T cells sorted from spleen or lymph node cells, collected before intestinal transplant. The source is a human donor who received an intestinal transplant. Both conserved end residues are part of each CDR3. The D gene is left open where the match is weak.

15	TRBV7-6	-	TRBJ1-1	CASSPNGVLGTEAFF
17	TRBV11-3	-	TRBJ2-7	CASSLGTGGDGGHEQYF
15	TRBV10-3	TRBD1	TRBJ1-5	CAISERQGEHQPQHF
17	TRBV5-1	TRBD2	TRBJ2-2	CASSLTSGTANTGELFF
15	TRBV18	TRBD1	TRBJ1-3	CASSPIDRAGNTIYF
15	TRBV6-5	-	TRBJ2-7	CASSYSGLTGREQYF
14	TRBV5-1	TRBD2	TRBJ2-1	CASSPGTSYNEQFF
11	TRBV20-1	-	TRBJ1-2	CSASGVYGYTF
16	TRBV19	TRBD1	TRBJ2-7	CASASRPGTGPSGQYF
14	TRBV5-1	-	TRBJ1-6	CASSLGQFNSPLHF
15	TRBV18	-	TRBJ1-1	CASSSTGVMGTEAFF
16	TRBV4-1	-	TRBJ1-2	CASSQGGSANNYGYTF
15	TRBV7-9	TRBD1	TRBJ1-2	CASSLGTGDNYGYTF
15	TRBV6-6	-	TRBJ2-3	CASSRPGTGTDTQYF
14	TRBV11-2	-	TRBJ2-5	CASSRYSLQETQYF
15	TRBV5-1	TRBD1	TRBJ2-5	CASSMGQGLEETQYF
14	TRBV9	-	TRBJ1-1	CASSVDGENTEAFF
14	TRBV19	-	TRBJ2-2	CASSIGVEAGELFF
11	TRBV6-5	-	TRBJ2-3	CASSSLLTQYF
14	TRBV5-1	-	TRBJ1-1	CASSFGTTGTEAFF
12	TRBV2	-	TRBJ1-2	CASVGGGYGYTF
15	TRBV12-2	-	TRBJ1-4	CASRPLGRVNEKLFF
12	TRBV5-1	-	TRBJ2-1	CASTVSYNEQFF
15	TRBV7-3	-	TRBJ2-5	CASSLMAGAQETQYF
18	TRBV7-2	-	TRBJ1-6	CASSLRRGTADYNSPLHF
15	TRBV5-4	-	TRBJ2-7	CASSSAPDTAYEQYF
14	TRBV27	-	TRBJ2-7	CASSARGGGYEQYF
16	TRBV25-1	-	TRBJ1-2	CASSESMRGWNYGYTF
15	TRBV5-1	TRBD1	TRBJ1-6	CASTGQGGNNSPLHF
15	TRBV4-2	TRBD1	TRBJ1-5	CASSQGQGVSQPQHF
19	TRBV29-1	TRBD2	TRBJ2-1	CSVEMRGSFRLAGDNEQFF
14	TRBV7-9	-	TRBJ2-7	CASSLEGRVYEQYF
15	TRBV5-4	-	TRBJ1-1	CASSSLWGLNTEAFF
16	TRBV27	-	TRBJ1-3	CASSSDGRGSGNTIYF
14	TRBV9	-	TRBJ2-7	CASSVGGAVDEQYF
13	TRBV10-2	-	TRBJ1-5	CASRADGNQPQHF
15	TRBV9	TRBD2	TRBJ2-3	CASSASGGTTDTQYF
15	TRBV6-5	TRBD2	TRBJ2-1	CASRLIAGGWGEQFF
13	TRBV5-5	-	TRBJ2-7	CASSLNRAYEQYF